This T cell receptor beta chain was found in a study of T cells after yellow fever vaccination. General study results and limits: Detection of almost all vaccine-responding clonotypes in sorted memory subsets failed on day 0. Post-booster repertoires again held most primary-vaccination clones (roughly 95% CD4, 88% CD8).

The germline V gene encodes CDR1 SGHTA and CDR2 FQGNSA. The V and J ends lost 4 bases and 1 base respectively, with 10 bases between them. There are 14 residues in the CDR3. TCRdb re-derived calls from the 5' RACE reads in MiXCR, one entry per CDR3 protein. The sample records about 53,000 distinct CDR3 sequences, 5.5% to 6% being singletons. The V gene is TRBV7-2, the J gene TRBJ1-1; the D gene is possibly TRBD1 (6 bases). This sequence was found in a young man who received the YFV17D yellow fever vaccine. The sequencing here drew on PBMCs, either bulk or a sorted T-cell subset (CD4+, CD8+, memory, or dextramer-sorted; not recorded which), taken on the day of the yellow fever booster vaccination. CDR3 region: CASSSGTSNTEAFF. CDR3 sequence (DNA): TGTGCCAGCAGCTCAGGGACATCGAACACTGAAGCTTTCTTT. Full variable domain (rest looked up from reference TRBV7-2 and TRBJ1-1): GAGVSQSPSNKVTEKGKDVELRCDPISGHTALYWYRQSLGQGLEFLIYFQGNSAPDKSGLPSDRFSAERTGGSVSTLTIQRTQQEDSAVYLCASSSGTSNTEAFFGQGTRLTVV.